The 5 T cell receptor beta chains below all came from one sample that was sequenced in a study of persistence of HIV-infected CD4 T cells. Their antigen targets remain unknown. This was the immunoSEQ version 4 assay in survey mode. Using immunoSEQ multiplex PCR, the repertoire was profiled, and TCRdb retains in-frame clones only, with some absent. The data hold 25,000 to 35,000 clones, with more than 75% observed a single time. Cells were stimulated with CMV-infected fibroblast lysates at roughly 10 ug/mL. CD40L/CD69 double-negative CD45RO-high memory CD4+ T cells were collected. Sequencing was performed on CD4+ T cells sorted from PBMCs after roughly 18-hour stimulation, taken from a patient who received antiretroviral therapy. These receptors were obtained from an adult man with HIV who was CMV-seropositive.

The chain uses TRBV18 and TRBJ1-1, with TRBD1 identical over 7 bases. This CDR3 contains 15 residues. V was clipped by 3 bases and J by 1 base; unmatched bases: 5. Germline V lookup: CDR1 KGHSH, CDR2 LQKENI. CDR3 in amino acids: CASSPMGQKNTEAFF. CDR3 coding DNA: TGTGCCAGCTCACCCATGGGACAGAAGAACACTGAAGCTTTCTTT.

The CDR3 nucleotides are TGTGCCATCAGTGCAGGGCCCGGCTCCTACAATGAGCAGTTCTTC. Residues: CAISAGPGSYNEQFF. The chain is built from TRBV10-3 and TRBJ2-1, with a weak D call TRBD1 (5 bases). V was pared by 4 bases and J by 0 bases, with 10 bases between. This CDR3 contains 15 residues. From germline, CDR1 is ENHRY and CDR2 SYGVKD.

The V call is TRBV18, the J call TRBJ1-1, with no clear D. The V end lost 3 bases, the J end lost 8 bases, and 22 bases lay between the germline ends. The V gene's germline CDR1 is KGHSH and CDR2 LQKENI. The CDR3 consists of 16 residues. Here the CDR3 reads CASSPPVVLGTLEAFF. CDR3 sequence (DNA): TGTGCCAGCTCACCTCCGGTAGTACTTGGAACACTGGAAGCTTTCTTT.

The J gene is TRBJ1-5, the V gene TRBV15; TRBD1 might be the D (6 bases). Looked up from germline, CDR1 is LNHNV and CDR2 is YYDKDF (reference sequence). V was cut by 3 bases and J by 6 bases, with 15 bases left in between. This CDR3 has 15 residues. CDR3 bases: TGTGCCACCAGCAGGGAGACAGGCCGGGGTCAGCCCCAGCATTTT. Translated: CATSRETGRGQPQHF. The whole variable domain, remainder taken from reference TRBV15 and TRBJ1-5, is DAMVIQNPRYQVTQFGKPVTLSCSQTLNHNVMYWYQQKSSQAPKLLFHYYDKDFNNEADTPDNFQSRRPNTSFCFLDIRSPGLGDTAMYLCATSRETGRGQPQHFGDGTRLSIL.

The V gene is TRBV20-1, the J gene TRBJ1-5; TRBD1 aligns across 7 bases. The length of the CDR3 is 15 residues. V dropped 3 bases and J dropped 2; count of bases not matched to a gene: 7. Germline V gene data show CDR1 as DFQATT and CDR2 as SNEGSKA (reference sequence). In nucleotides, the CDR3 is TGCAGTGCTAGTGGCGACAGGGCTCGCAATCAGCCCCAGCATTTT. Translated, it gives CSASGDRARNQPQHF.